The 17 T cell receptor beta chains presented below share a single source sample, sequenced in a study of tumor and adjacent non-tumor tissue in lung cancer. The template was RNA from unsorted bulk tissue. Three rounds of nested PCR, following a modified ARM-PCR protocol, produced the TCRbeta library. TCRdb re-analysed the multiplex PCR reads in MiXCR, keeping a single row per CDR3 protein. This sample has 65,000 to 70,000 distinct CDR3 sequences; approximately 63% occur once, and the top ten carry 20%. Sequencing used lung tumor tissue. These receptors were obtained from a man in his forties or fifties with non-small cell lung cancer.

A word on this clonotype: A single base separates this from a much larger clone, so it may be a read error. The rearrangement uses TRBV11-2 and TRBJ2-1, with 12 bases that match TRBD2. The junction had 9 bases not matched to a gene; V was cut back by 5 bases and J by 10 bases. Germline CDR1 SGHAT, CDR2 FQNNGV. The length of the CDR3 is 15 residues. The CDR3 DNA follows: TGTGCCAGCAGCCGACTAGCGGGAGCCACGAGGGAGCAGTTCTTC. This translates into CASSRLAGATREQFF.

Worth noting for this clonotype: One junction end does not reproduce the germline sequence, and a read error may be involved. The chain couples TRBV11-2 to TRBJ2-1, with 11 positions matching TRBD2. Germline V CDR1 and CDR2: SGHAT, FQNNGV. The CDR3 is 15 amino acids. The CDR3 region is CVSSLLAGGYNEQFF. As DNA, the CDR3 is TGTGTCAGCAGCTTATTAGCGGGAGGGTACAATGAGCAGTTCTTC.

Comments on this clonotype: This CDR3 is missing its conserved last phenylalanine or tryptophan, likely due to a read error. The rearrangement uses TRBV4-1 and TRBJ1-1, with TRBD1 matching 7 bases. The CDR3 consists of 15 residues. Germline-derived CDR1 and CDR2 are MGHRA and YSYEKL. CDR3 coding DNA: TGCGCTAGCAGCCAATGGGACAGCATGAACACTGAAGCTTTCCTT. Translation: CASSQWDSMNTEAFL.

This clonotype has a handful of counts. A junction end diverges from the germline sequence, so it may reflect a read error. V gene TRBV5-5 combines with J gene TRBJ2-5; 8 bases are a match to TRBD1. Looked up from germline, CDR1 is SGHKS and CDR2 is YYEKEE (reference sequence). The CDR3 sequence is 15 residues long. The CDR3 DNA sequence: TGTGCCAGCAGCCCCGGACAGGGCACCGAAGAGATCCAGTACTTC. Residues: CASSPGQGTEEIQYF.

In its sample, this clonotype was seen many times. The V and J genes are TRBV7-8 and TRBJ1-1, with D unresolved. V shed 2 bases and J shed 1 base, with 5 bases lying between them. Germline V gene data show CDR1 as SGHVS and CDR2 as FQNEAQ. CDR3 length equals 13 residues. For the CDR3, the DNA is TGTGCCAGCAGCTTAAACAAGAACACTGAAGCTTTCTTT. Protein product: CASSLNKNTEAFF.

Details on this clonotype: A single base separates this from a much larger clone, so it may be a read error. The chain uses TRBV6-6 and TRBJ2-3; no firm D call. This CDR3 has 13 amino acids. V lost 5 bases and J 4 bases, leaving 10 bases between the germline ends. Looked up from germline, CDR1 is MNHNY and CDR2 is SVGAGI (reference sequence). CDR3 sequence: CASSPDVADTQYF. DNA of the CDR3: TGTGCCAGCAGTCCGGATGTGGCAGATACGCAGTATTTT.

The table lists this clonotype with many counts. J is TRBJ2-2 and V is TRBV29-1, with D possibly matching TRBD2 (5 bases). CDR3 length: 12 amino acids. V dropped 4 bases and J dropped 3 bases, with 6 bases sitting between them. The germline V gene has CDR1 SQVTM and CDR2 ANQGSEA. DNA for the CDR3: TGCAGCGTTGCCGGGGACACCGGGGAGCTGTTTTTT. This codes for CSVAGDTGELFF.

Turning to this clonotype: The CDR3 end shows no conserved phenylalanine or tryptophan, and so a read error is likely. CDR3 nucleotides: TGTGCCAGCAGCTATAGGACTACTCACTACGAGCAGTACATC. It codes for CASSYRTTHYEQYI. This chain links TRBV11-2 with TRBJ2-7; a possible D gene is TRBD2 (6 bases). This CDR3 has 14 residues. Trimming pared 4 bases from V and 3 bases from J, leaving 13 bases between. Germline V lookup: CDR1 SGHAT, CDR2 FQNNGV.

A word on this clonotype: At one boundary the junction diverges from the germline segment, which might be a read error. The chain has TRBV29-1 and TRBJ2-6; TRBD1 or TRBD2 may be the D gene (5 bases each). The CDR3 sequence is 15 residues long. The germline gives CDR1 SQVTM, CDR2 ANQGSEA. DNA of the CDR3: TGCAGCGTTGAAGCAGGGATATCTGGGACCAATGTCCTGATTTTC. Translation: CSVEAGISGTNVLIF.

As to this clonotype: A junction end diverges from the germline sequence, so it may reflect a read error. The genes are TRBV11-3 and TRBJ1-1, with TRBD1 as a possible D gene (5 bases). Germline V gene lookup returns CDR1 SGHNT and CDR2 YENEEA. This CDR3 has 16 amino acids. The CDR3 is CASSLGEGLSDTVAFF. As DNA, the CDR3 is TGTGCCAGCAGCTTAGGAGAGGGCCTTTCGGACACTGTAGCTTTCTTT.

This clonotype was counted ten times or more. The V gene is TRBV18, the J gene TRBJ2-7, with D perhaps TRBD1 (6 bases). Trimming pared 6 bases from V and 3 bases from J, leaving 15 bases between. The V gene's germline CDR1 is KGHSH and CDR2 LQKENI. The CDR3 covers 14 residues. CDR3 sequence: CASSGTIRGYEQYF. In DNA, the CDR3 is TGTGCCAGCTCCGGGACAATTCGGGGCTACGAGCAGTACTTC. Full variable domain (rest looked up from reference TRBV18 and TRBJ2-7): NAGVMQNPRHLVRRRGQEARLRCSPMKGHSHVYWYRQLPEEGLKFMVYLQKENIIDESGMPKERFSAEFPKEGPSILRIQQVVRGDSAAYFCASSGTIRGYEQYFGPGTRLTVT.

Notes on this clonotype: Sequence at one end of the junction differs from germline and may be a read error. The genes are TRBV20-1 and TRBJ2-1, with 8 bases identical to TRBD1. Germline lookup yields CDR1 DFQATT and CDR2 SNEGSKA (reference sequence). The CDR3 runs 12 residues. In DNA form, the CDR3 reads TGCGGCCACTCAGACAGGGGTTATGAGCAGTTCTTT. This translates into CGHSDRGYEQFF.

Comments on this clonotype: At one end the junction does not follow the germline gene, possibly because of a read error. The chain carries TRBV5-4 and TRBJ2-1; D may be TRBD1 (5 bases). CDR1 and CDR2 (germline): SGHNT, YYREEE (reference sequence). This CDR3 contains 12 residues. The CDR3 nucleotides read TGTGCCAGCAGCCAAGGGGCGAATGAGGAGTTCTTC. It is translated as CASSQGANEEFF.

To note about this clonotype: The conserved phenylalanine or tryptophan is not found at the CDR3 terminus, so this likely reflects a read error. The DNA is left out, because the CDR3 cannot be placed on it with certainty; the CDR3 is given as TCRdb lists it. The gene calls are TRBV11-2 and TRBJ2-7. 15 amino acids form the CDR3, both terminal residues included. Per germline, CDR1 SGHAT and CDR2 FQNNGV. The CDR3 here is CASSLGTGASYEQCL.

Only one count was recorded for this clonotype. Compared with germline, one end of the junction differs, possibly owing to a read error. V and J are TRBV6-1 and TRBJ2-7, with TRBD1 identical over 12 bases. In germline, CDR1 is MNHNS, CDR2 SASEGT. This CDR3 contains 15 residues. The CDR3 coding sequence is TGTACCAGTTACTCCGGGACAGGGGGCAGCTACGAACAGTACTTC. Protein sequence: CTSYSGTGGSYEQYF.

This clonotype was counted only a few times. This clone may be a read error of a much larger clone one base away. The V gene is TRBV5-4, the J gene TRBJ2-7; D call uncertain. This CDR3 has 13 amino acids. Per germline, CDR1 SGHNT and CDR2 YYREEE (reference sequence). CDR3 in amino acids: CASSPGPTLELYF. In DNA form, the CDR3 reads TGTGCCAGCAGCCCGGGCCCCACTTTAGAGCTGTACTTC.

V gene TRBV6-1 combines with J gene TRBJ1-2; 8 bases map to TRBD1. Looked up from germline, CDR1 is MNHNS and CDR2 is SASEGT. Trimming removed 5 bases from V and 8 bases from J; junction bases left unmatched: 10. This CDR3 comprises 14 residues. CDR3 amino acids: CASSIRTGQTGYTF. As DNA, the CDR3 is TGTGCCAGCAGTATTAGGACAGGGCAGACGGGCTACACCTTC.